These 14 T cell receptor beta chains were all obtained from the same sample, sequenced in a study of blood T cell repertoires in COVID-19. Clones were read by immunoSEQ multiplex PCR, and TCRdb kept only the in-frame ones, dropping some. The sample records roughly 140,000 clones, 70% to 90% being singletons. The sample taken for sequencing was PBMCs or T cells enriched from blood (not recorded which). The receptors shown here come from a woman aged 25 to 45 with acute COVID-19.

The rearrangement links TRBV5-6 to TRBJ1-6, with D unclear. The CDR3 has 14 amino acids. Per germline, CDR1 SGHDT and CDR2 YYEEEE. Trimming cost V 7 bases and J 9 bases, with 17 bases left between them. Here the CDR3 DNA reads TGTGCCAGCCGCCCATGGGTTGGAGGTTCACCCCTCCACTTT. It translates to CASRPWVGGSPLHF.

The V gene is TRBV6-5, the J gene TRBJ1-1; 8 bases line up with TRBD1. The germline CDR1 and CDR2 sequences are MNHEY and SVGAGI. The CDR3 consists of 13 residues. Trimming took 6 bases from V and 5 from J; bases not matched to a gene: 5. The CDR3 here is CASRLQGGTEAFF. The CDR3 DNA reads TGTGCCAGCAGATTACAGGGGGGGACTGAAGCTTTCTTT.

The rearrangement joins TRBV5-1 to TRBJ1-2; 8 bases fit TRBD1. Per the germline V gene, CDR1 is SGHRS and CDR2 is YFSETQ. V trimming: 6 bases; J trimming: 3 bases; junction bases outside the gene matches: 7. This CDR3 is built from 14 residues. CDR3 bases: TGCGCCAGCAACCCAGGGGGCGATCACTATGGCTACACCTTC. Translated: CASNPGGDHYGYTF.

This rearrangement joins TRBV19 to TRBJ2-3; 12 nucleotides match TRBD2. Germline loops: CDR1 LNHDA, CDR2 SQIVND (reference sequence). This CDR3 comprises 14 residues. V trimming: 6 bases; J trimming: 4 bases; junction bases outside the gene matches: 2. The CDR3: CASRGLAGPDTQYF. CDR3 sequence (DNA): TGTGCCAGTAGAGGACTAGCGGGACCAGATACGCAGTATTTT. The entire variable domain, with the rest obtained from reference TRBV19 and TRBJ2-3, is as follows: DGGITQSPKYLFRKEGQNVTLSCEQNLNHDAMYWYRQDPGQGLRLIYYSQIVNDFQKGDIAEGYSVSREKKESFPLTVTSAQKNPTAFYLCASRGLAGPDTQYFGPGTRLTVL.

The chain employs TRBV19 and TRBJ2-1; 7 bases agree with TRBD2. Germline CDR1 and CDR2: LNHDA and SQIVND (reference sequence). The CDR3 extends over 15 amino acids. The V segment lost 6 bases and the J segment 3 bases; nucleotides outside the gene matches: 8. Here the CDR3 DNA reads TGTGCCAGTAGCCAAGGAGGGGAGGGCTACAATGAGCAGTTCTTC. It codes for CASSQGGEGYNEQFF.

This sequence joins TRBV25-1 and TRBJ1-4, with D unresolved. The V gene lost 2 bases and the J gene lost 7 bases, with 11 bases spanning the gap. CDR3 size: 14 residues. Germline CDR1 and CDR2: MGHDK and SYGVNS. The CDR3 DNA follows: TGTGCCAGCAGTGAACGGCCTGGGAGTGAAAAACTGTTTTTT. It codes for CASSERPGSEKLFF.

This chain joins TRBV7-9 and TRBJ2-1, with TRBD1 identical over 8 bases. Unmatched junction bases numbered 11, after V lost 5 bases and J lost 5 bases. Germline V gene lookup returns CDR1 SEHNR and CDR2 FQNEAQ (reference sequence). The CDR3 has 16 amino acids. The chain's CDR3 is CASSGIDRGIHNEQFF. The CDR3, as DNA: TGTGCCAGCAGCGGCATCGACAGGGGAATACACAATGAGCAGTTCTTC. Variable domain in full (rest from reference TRBV7-9 and TRBJ2-1): DTGVSQNPRHKITKRGQNVTFRCDPISEHNRLYWYRQTLGQGPEFLTYFQNEAQLEKSRLLSDRFSAERPKGSFSTLEIQRTEQGDSAMYLCASSGIDRGIHNEQFFGPGTRLTVL.

V usage is TRBV28 and J usage is TRBJ2-7; D is perhaps TRBD1 (5 bases). There are 11 residues in the CDR3. Germline V gene data show CDR1 as MDHEN and CDR2 as SYDVKM. Trimming removed 6 bases at V and 2 bases at J, with 5 bases between. The CDR3 DNA reads as TGTGCCAGCAGGGGGCCCTACGAGCAGTACTTC. Translating it yields CASRGPYEQYF.

This clone showed up just once. The chain combines TRBV3-1 (or the pseudogene TRBV3-2) with TRBJ2-7; D is uncertain. The CDR3 covers 11 residues. The V gene's germline CDR1 is LGHDT and CDR2 YNNKEL (reference sequence). V lost 3 bases, J lost 3 bases, and 3 bases lay in between. The CDR3 loop reads CASSHIYEQYF. For the CDR3, the DNA is TGTGCCAGCAGCCACATCTACGAGCAGTACTTC.

The V gene is TRBV2, the J gene TRBJ1-2; 12 nucleotides match TRBD1. Germline V gene data show CDR1 as SNHLY and CDR2 as FYNNEI. After removal of 8 bases from V and 4 bases from J, the junction contained 5 bases not matched to a gene. The CDR3 length is 14 residues. CDR3 coding DNA: TGTGCCAGCGGGGACAGGGGGCTAGGCTATGGCTACACCTTC. Translated, it gives CASGDRGLGYGYTF.

This rearrangement joins TRBV27 to TRBJ1-1; the match to TRBD1 covers 7 bases. V shed 2 bases and J 0 bases; nucleotides not matched to a gene: 9. There are 17 residues in the CDR3. From germline, CDR1 is MNHEY and CDR2 SMNVEV (reference sequence). The CDR3 DNA is TGTGCCAGCAGTTTAGCGGGACAGCCCCCGATGAACACTGAAGCTTTCTTT. Protein product: CASSLAGQPPMNTEAFF.

The V call is TRBV28, the J call TRBJ2-5; the D is unclear. The CDR3 spans 13 residues. V was pared by 11 bases and J by 1 base, with 14 bases between. CDR1 and CDR2 (germline): MDHEN, SYDVKM. This chain's CDR3 is CAASSFPQETQYF. The CDR3 coding sequence is TGTGCCGCCTCGAGTTTTCCCCAAGAGACCCAGTACTTC.

The V gene is TRBV28, the J gene TRBJ1-5; tentatively, D is TRBD1 (5 bases). V lost 5 bases and J 9 bases, leaving 20 bases between the germline ends. Germline CDR1 reads MDHEN; CDR2 reads SYDVKM. There are 15 residues in the CDR3. CDR3 in DNA: TGTGCCAGCAGTCCATCTGTGGCAGGGTCGCTGCCCCAGCATTTT. Translation: CASSPSVAGSLPQHF.

The chain combines TRBV11-3 with TRBJ2-6, with 9 bases identical to TRBD1. With 3 bases clipped from V and 1 base from J, the junction kept 7 bases outside the gene matches. Germline V lookup: CDR1 SGHNT, CDR2 YENEEA. The CDR3 extends over 18 amino acids. CDR3 bases: TGTGCCAGCAGCTTCACGGGACAGGGTGGATCTGGGGCCAACGTCCTGACTTTC. Translation gives CASSFTGQGGSGANVLTF.